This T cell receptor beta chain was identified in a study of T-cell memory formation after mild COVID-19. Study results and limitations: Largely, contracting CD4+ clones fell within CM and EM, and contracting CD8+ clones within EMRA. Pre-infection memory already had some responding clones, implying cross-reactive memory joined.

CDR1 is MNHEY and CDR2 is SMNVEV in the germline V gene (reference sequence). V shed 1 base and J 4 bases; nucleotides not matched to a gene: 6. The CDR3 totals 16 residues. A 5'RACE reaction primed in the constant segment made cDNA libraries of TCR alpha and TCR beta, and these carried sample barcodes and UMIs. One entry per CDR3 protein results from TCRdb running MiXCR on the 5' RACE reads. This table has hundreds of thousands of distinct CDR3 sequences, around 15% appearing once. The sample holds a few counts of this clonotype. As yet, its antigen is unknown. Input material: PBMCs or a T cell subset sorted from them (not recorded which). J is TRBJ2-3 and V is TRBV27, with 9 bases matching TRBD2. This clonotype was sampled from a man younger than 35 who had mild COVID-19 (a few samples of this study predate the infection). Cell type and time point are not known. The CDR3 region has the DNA TGTGCCAGCAGTTTATGGCTAGCGGGGCCGGCAGATACGCAGTATTTT. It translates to CASSLWLAGPADTQYF.